This T cell receptor (beta chain) derives from a study of naive and memory T cell subsets. Points from the study as a whole: Each distinct alpha or beta sequence counts as one clonotype.

CMV status came from CD4+ T cell IFNgamma after overnight CMV lysate stimulation of fresh PBMCs. Sorting gates: effector memory CD45RA-CD27-, EMRA CD45RA+CD27-. Trimming stripped 1 base from V and 7 bases from J, with 6 bases between. Per the germline V gene, CDR1 is MGHDK and CDR2 is SYGVNS. This CDR3 has 12 residues. This clonotype has ten or more counts. What it recognizes is unknown. The beta constant-region primer was an equimolar mix of two oligonucleotides covering TRBC1 and TRBC2. Four rounds of PCR amplified the ligated cDNA using nested alpha and beta constant-region primers plus SP2. An oligonucleotide with the SP2 primer and a 12-nucleotide UMI was ligated to the cDNA 3' end. TCRdb itself ran the UMI-ligation and nested PCR reads through MiXCR, one entry per CDR3 protein. The sample has tens of thousands of distinct CDR3 sequences; around 18% are singletons.

The sequenced material came from effector memory CD4+ T cells from blood. The subset is: effector memory, CD45RA- CD27-. The sequence was obtained from a human donor in good health. V gene TRBV25-1 combines with J gene TRBJ2-3; D is unclear. CDR3 nucleotides: TGTGCCAGCAGTGAATCGTCGAATACGCAGTATTTT. It specifies CASSESSNTQYF.